This T cell receptor (beta chain) comes out of a study of T cells after posttransplantation cyclophosphamide. Sequencing used immunoSEQ multiplex PCR; TCRdb keeps in-frame clones, though not all of them. The sample holds approximately 6,800 clones; about 92% are singletons and the top ten take less than 5%. V lost 8 bases to trimming and J lost 3 bases, with 17 bases between them. Germline CDR1 reads SGHTA; CDR2 reads FQGNSA. This CDR3 region has 14 residues. On this clone itself: The antigen is unknown.

General study findings and limits: Donor CD8+ memory clones often dominated recipient blood repertoires at later times.

Treatment was busulfan-fludarabine conditioning, a marrow graft, and cyclophosphamide on days +3 and +4. This specimen was CD8+ T cells sorted from blood, taken after allogeneic stem cell transplant with posttransplant cyclophosphamide. The receptor was derived from a male patient aged 60-69 years who received an allogeneic stem cell transplant from a related donor and was CMV-positive. A share of the T cells may be of graft donor origin. This rearrangement joins TRBV7-2 to TRBJ2-7; D may be TRBD1 (6 bases). CDR3 region: CASGFTGSGYEQYF. The CDR3 nucleotides read TGTGCCAGCGGTTTTACAGGGTCCGGCTACGAGCAGTACTTC.